The entry that follows covers one T cell receptor (beta chain) sequence. Its antigen remains undetermined. The input lacks base qualities; no much larger clone sits a single base away. This entry is derived from a study of cytomegalovirus exposure and HLA in healthy donors (dated by TCRdb to the late 2010s). In terms of the full investigation: An earlier analysis of some 600 of the donors reported about 300 Gb of sequence data and 95 million to 140 million unique TCR beta sequences obtained from about 200 million T cells. Typing coverage differed by locus: A, B, C, DRB1 and DQB1 were typed in roughly 629-630 donors, DQA1 in about 500, DPA1 in approximately 600, and DPB1 in 450 to 490. Rather than drawing on any new phenotypic data, the later analysis identified candidate immune exposures from TCR beta sequences and the way those sequences occurred across donors. Every discovery cohort repertoire had been produced on one sequencing platform. The T cell repertoires of around 670 subjects were profiled by immunosequencing and related to cytomegalovirus serostatus. In an earlier analysis of 587 of the donors, high-throughput TCR beta sequencing was used to judge whether each TCR beta V gene segment behaved as functional or pseudogenic. The study aimed to test whether cataloging public T cell receptors could reveal signatures of past pathogen exposure. Alongside the repertoire data, information on donor age, sex, ethnicity and CMV serostatus was compiled. A later analysis re-analyzed previously published TCR beta repertoires from approximately 670 donors and added high-resolution HLA genotyping to study TCR occurrence patterns. Roughly 300 gigabases of sequencing data and 70 million to 85 million unique TCR sequences were included in an early release covering roughly 600 HLA-typed donors. Among 300 to 500 genotyped donors of the cohort, an average of roughly 230,000 unique TCR beta nucleotide sequences was sequenced per donor, of which roughly 17% were non-productive. Genome-wide SNP genotypes for about 55% of the roughly 670 donors were used in a later genetic analysis, which treated that subset as a discovery cohort. To predict cytomegalovirus infection status, the study brought together high-throughput TCR immunosequencing, statistical association of individual TCRs with disease status, and machine learning. Class I and class II HLA loci were covered by the typing at four-digit resolution. Among the roughly 390 genotyped donors, around 81% belonged to the genetic ancestry cluster associated with self-reported Caucasian donors. Along with the roughly 670-subject first cohort, a separate validation cohort of over a hundred different subjects was used. Several DR-DQ haplotypes were treated as single units for association and clustering because of strong linkage in the cohort. Overall study results and their limits: A later genetic analysis associated a missense DCLRE1C variant with V-gene and J-gene trimming of TCR beta chains, and an independent cohort replicated the association. Three of the identified cytomegalovirus-associated TCR beta chains were confirmed in vitro to be specific for cytomegalovirus antigens. According to a later analysis, most CMV-associated TCR beta chains appeared to be HLA-restricted, and the HLA associations seemed to be driven largely by CMV exposure. The classifier was reported to diagnose cytomegalovirus status with high specificity and sensitivity in both the original and validation cohorts. A later analysis found that TCR association rates varied across HLA loci, with DRB1 alleles showing the most associated TCRs and HLA-C alleles the fewest. A group of highly shared sequence variants was considered likely to be a technical artifact of the sequencing pipeline. An earlier analysis of roughly 570 of the donors showed that most TCR beta V segments appeared in productive rearrangements either about 87% or about 30% of the time, which broadly matched IMGT annotations. Compared with equally common non-associated chains, HLA-associated TCR beta chains in a later analysis were more clonally expanded and had lower generation probabilities. Specific HLA alleles were associated with over 15,000 TCR beta sequences at a false discovery rate of 0.05 in a later analysis. In a later analysis, several top co-occurrence clusters were reported to appear linked to parvovirus B19, influenza, CMV and Epstein-Barr virus. The only immune exposure information available for the cohort was CMV serostatus. Because HLA typing was missing for some donors at each locus, association tests included only the typed subset. Roughly uniform sequencing depth across donors was assumed in presence/absence analyses, although this assumption may not hold. A further reported finding was that TCR beta sequences accurately predicted the HLA-A and HLA-B alleles for most subjects in the first cohort. In the study, 150 to 200 TCR beta chains were listed as associated with cytomegalovirus. It was suggested by the authors that the approach could potentially be generalized to other disease states and immunological phenotypes. Only TCR beta chains were sequenced in this cohort, and the absence of alpha or paired-chain data limited detectable features. Assigning TCR associations to individual alleles was difficult when HLA alleles, especially DR and DQ, strongly co-occurred. Linkage disequilibrium might explain the correlated functional status among segregating V segments, but an unknown experimental factor could not be ruled out. Compared with the 666-donor mean, donors in an Asian-associated ancestry cluster had fewer N-insertions in productive TCRs, according to a later genetic analysis. Because counts were too low, more than 15 rarely observed V segments, including chromosome 9 orphons, were left out of the earlier analysis of 587 of the donors. Some IMGT-functional V segments, including TRBV6-2 and TRBV6-3, could not be distinguished by the 87-base-pair reads and were therefore excluded. Across donors, most TCR sequences were observed very rarely, whereas some public TCRs were present in many individuals.

The cohort comprised some 680 healthy bone marrow donors. At the time of sampling, every cohort member was nominally healthy, though immune exposures that went unrecorded were likely present. The donor tested CMV seropositive and was one of the 289 seropositive cohort members. Every donor gave a peripheral blood sample, and the peripheral blood mononuclear cells from that sample were used for TCR beta sequencing. Genomic DNA was extracted from the blood cell samples with the Qiagen DNeasy Blood Extraction Kit. V loses 8 bases of germline sequence and J loses 4 bases, and the interval between the two ends is 9 bases. The CDR3 holds 11 amino acids from the cysteine to the phenylalanine. The read is trimmed to its CDR3 DNA, 33 bases read in frame from base 1. In the germline V gene, CDR1 corresponds to SGHVS and CDR2 to FQNEAQ. The method behind the library was the immunoSEQ multiplex PCR assay. A mixture of 60 forward primers for TCR Vbeta segments and 13 reverse primers for TCR Jbeta segments was used in the multiplex PCR. The CDR3 region of rearranged TCR beta genes was amplified from genomic DNA by a multiplex PCR assay. The amplified TCR beta libraries were sequenced on the Illumina HiSeq System as 87-base-pair reads. For the original study's pipeline: In a later analysis, around 80 million unique TCR beta chains were counted across the 500 to 850 repertoires, and around 10 million of these chains were shared by at least two donors. To remove PCR and sequencing errors, raw reads were error-corrected and collapsed into unique sequences using a nearest-neighbor algorithm that merged closely related sequences. V, D and J gene segments were assigned by aligning CDR3 sequences to IMGT reference sequences. Each retained sequence needed at least a six-nucleotide match to both a V gene segment and a J gene segment. A rearrangement was called productive if the CDR3 had no stop codons and remained in frame with V and J, and every other rearrangement was called non-productive. Following IMGT convention, CDR3 was defined as the stretch from the second conserved V-encoded cysteine up to the conserved J-encoded phenylalanine. The earlier analysis of about 590 of the donors excluded sequences that lacked an unambiguous match to a single V gene segment. An earlier analysis of several hundred of the donors called V segments functional above 56.7% productive rearrangements and segregating when the between-donor standard deviation exceeded 5%. A statistical classification framework was developed to diagnose cytomegalovirus status using the catalog of TCR beta chain sequences. A later analysis assigned V and J genes by comparing TCR nucleotide sequences with IMGT/GENE-DB human TR gene sequences. In a later analysis, CDR3 sequences and most-parsimonious VDJ recombination scenarios were assigned using the TCRdist pipeline. A later analysis defined each TCR beta chain by its CDR3 amino acid sequence plus V-gene family, and excluded reads lacking a unique V-gene family. A later analysis removed 550 to 650 highly shared, low-generation-probability nucleotide sequences to deal with suspected cross-contamination and a sequencing artifact. A later analysis calculated a clonal expansion index for each public chain from normalized within-repertoire ranks of inferred template counts. In a later analysis, generation probabilities were computed with a VDJ recombination model fitted to out-of-frame rearrangements, and the resulting probabilities were checked against IGoR. Hypergeometric tests were used in a later analysis to score TCR-TCR, TCR-HLA and TCR-CMV co-occurrence, with a repertoire-size bias correction applied to the TCR pairs. In a later analysis, false discovery rates were estimated by permuting HLA or CMV assignments 20 times. A later analysis grouped co-occurring TCRs with DBSCAN, adding TCRdist sequence similarity when clustering within HLA-allele-positive subsets. For co-occurrence clustering, repertoires with fewer than 30,000 or more than 120,000 public chains were excluded, along with roughly 5 repertoires with anomalous nucleotide sharing. In its TCRdb copy, this immuneACCESS table keeps in-frame sequences only and misses some clones. Where compared with another copy, unresolved V genes explain less than half of these, and the others have no known cause. The DNA gave D and trimming, while V, J and clone size come from that table. The sample data list about 85,000 clones, and roughly 80% of these were observed just once. Roughly 30% of the sample comes from the top ten.

The chain is assembled from TRBV7-8 and TRBJ2-7; the best D guess is TRBD2, with 5 bases matching. The sequencing input was PBMCs. This TCR was recovered from a man aged 50-59 years in good health and CMV-seropositive. In nucleotides, the sequence is TGTGCCAGCTTGGGGAGTTACGAGCAGTACTTC. Its protein is CASLGSYEQYF.